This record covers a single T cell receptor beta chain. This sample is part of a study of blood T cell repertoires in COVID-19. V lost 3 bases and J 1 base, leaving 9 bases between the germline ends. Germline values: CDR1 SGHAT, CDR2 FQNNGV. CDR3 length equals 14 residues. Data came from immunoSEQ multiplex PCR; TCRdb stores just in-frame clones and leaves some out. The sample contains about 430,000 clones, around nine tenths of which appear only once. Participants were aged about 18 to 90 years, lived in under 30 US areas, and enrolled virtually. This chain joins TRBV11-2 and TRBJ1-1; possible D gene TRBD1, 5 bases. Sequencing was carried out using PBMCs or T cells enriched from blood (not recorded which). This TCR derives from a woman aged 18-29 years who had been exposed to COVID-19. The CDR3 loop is CASSLSRENTEAFF. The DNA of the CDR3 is TGTGCCAGCAGCTTGTCCAGGGAGAACACTGAAGCTTTCTTT. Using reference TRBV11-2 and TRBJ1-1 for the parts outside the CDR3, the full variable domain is EAGVAQSPRYKIIEKRQSVAFWCNPISGHATLYWYQQILGQGPKLLIQFQNNGVVDDSQLPKDRFSAERLKGVDSTLKIQPAKLEDSAVYLCASSLSRENTEAFFGQGTRLTVV.